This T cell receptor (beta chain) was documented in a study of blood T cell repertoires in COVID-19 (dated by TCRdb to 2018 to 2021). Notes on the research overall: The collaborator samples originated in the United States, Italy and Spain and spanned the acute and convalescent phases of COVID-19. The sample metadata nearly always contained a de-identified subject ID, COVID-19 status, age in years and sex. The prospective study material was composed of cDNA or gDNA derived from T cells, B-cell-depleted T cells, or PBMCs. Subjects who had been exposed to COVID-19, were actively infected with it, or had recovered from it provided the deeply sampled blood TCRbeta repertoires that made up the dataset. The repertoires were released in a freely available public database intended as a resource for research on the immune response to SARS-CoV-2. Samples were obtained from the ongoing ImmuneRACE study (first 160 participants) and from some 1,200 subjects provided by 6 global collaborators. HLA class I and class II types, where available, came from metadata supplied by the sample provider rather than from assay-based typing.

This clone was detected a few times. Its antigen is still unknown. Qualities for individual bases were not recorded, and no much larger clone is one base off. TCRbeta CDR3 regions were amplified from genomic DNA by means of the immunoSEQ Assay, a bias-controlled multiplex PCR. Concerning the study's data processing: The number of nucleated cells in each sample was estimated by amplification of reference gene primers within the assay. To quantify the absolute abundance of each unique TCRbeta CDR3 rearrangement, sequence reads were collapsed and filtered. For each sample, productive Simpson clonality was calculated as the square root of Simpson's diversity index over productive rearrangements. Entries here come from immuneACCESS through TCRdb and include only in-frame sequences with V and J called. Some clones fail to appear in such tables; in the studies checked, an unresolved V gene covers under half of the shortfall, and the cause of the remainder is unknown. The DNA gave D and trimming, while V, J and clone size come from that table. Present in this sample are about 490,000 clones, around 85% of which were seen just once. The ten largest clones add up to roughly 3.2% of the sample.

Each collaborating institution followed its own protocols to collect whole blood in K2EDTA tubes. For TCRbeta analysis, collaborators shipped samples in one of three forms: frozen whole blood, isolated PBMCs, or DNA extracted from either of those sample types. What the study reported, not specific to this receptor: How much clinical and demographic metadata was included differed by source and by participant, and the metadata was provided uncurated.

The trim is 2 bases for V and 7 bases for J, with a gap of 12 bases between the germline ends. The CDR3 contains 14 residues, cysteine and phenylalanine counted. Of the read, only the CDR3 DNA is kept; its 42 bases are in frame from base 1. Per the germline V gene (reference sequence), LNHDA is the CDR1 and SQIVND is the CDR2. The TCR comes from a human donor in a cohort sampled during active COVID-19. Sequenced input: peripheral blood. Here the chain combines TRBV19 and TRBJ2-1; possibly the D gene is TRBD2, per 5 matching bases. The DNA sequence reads TGTGCCAGTAGTATAAAGGTCGGGGTGAATGAGCAGTTCTTC. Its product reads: CASSIKVGVNEQFF.